This note documents a single T cell receptor (beta chain) sequence. Its target is unknown. Combining a sample-barcoded 5' primer with a J-beta primer mix, a second PCR ran for about 7 to 11 cycles. TCRdb independently ran MiXCR on the 5' RACE reads; one entry per CDR3 protein. The data show under 1,100,000 distinct CDR3 sequences, 20% to 25% seen once. These data come from a study of blood T cells in healthy people across ages. Study results and caveats: Possibly, changes in expanded clonotypes were confounded because donor CMV status was unknown. Getting older went along with TCR beta diversity per million T cells dropping roughly linearly. The diversity estimates, figures obtained from one million T cells, were considered underestimates.

Trimming at V came to 5 bases and at J to 10 bases, leaving 11 bases not matched to a gene. The CDR3 is made up of 14 amino acids. CDR1 SQVTM and CDR2 ANQGSEA come from the germline V gene. This sample also belongs to another study, concerning T cells of mothers and their children. In that study: There were over 9 million TCR beta CDR3 reads from each mother and several million from each child.

This TCR was recovered from a girl aged 2-10 years in good health. Sequences were obtained from blood. V is TRBV29-1 and J is TRBJ1-4; TRBD1 matches 9 bases. The CDR3 sequence is CSVISGTGNRKLFF. The CDR3 DNA follows: TGCAGCGTTATCTCCGGGACAGGGAATCGAAAACTGTTTTTT.